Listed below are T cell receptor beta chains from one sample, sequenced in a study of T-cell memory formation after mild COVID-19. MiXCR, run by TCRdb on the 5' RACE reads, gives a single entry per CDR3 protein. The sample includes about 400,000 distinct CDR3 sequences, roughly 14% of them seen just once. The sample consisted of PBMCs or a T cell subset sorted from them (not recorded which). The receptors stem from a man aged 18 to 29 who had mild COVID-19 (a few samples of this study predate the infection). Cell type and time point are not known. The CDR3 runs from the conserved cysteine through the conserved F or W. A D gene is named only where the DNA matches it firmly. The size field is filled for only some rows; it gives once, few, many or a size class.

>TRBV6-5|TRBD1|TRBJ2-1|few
CASSYSTGGHRYNEQFF
TGTGCCAGCAGTTACTCTACAGGGGGCCATAGATACAATGAGCAGTTCTTC
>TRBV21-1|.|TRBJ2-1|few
CASSKASRVLWSYNEQFF
TGTGCCAGCAGCAAAGCGTCAAGGGTTCTTTGGTCCTACAATGAGCAGTTCTTC
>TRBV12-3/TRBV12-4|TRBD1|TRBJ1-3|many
CASRETGSGNTIYF
TGTGCCAGCAGGGAGACAGGGTCGGGAAACACCATATATTTT
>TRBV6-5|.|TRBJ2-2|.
CASSYVRGGTGELFF
TGTGCCAGCAGTTACGTCAGGGGAGGGACCGGGGAGCTGTTTTTT
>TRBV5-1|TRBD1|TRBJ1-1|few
CASSLVQGMNTEAFF
TGCGCCAGCAGCTTGGTACAGGGGATGAACACTGAAGCTTTCTTT
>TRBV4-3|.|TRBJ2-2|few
CASSQDRPTGELFF
TGCGCCAGCAGCCAAGATAGGCCAACCGGGGAGCTGTTTTTT
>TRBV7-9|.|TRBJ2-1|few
CASRRGSSYNEQFF
TGTGCCAGCAGGAGGGGAAGCTCCTACAATGAGCAGTTCTTC
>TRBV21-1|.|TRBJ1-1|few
CASSSWTGGTEAFF
TGTGCCAGCAGCTCCTGGACAGGGGGCACTGAAGCTTTCTTT
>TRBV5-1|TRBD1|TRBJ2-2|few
CASSPGQEATGELFF
TGCGCCAGCAGCCCCGGACAGGAAGCCACCGGGGAGCTGTTTTTT
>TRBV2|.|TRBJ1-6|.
CASSADRTGSPLHF
TGTGCCAGCAGTGCCGACAGGACTGGGTCACCCCTCCACTTT
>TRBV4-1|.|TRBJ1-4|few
CASSQPGNEKLFF
TGCGCCAGCAGCCAACCAGGGAATGAAAAACTGTTTTTT
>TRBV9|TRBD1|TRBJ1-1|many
CASSSGQGGTEAFF
TGTGCCAGCAGTTCGGGACAGGGGGGGACTGAAGCTTTCTTT
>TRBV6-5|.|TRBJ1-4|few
CASSYSGGGINEKLFF
TGTGCCAGCAGTTACTCGGGCGGGGGGATTAATGAAAAACTGTTTTTT
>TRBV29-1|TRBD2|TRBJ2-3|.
CSAKRGVLAGVTDTQYF
TGCAGCGCCAAGAGAGGCGTACTAGCGGGGGTCACAGATACGCAGTATTTT
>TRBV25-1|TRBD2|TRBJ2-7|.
CASMAGGYEQYF
TGTGCCAGCATGGCGGGAGGCTACGAGCAGTACTTC
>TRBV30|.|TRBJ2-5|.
CAWSGQSQETQYF
TGTGCCTGGAGTGGACAGTCACAAGAGACCCAGTACTTC
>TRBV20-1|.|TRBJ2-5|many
CSARKWGEQETQYF
TGCAGTGCTAGAAAGTGGGGAGAGCAAGAGACCCAGTACTTC
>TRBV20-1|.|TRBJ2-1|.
CSARDLPNRLYNEQFF
TGCAGTGCTAGAGATCTGCCCAACAGACTCTACAATGAGCAGTTCTTC
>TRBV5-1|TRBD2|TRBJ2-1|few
CASSLLAGTYNEQFF
TGCGCCAGCAGCTTACTAGCGGGGACCTACAATGAGCAGTTCTTC
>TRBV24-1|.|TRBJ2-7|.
CATSDFDTYEQYF
TGTGCCACCAGTGATTTCGACACGTACGAGCAGTACTTC
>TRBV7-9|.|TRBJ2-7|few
CASSLGVKYEQYF
TGTGCCAGCAGCTTAGGGGTAAAATACGAGCAGTACTTC
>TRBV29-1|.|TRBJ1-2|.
CSGGLTDNYGYTF
TGCAGCGGTGGACTAACTGATAACTATGGCTACACCTTC
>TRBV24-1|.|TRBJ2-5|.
CATSEGAGPQETQYF
TGTGCCACCAGTGAAGGAGCCGGACCTCAAGAGACCCAGTACTTC
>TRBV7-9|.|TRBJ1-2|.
CASTESGAASNYGYTF
TGTGCCAGCACCGAATCCGGCGCAGCCTCTAACTATGGCTACACCTTC
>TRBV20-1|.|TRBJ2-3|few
CSARDPTSYIPDTQYF
TGCAGTGCTAGAGATCCGACTAGTTATATCCCAGATACGCAGTATTTT
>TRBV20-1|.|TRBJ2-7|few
CSVTGGTGHYEQYF
TGCAGTGTAACGGGAGGGACAGGGCATTACGAGCAGTACTTC
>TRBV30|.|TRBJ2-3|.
CAWSVYGVDTQYF
TGTGCCTGGAGTGTCTACGGGGTGGATACGCAGTATTTT
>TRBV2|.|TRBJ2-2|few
CASSAGNAGELFF
TGTGCCAGCAGTGCTGGGAACGCCGGGGAGCTGTTTTTT
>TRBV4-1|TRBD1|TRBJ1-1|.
CASSDRENTEAFF
TGCGCCAGCAGCGACAGGGAAAACACTGAAGCTTTCTTT
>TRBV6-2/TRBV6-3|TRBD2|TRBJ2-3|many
CASSYPSGTVADTQYF
TGTGCCAGCAGTTACCCTAGCGGGACCGTAGCAGATACGCAGTATTTT
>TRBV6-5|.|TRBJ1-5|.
CASRGGRSQPQHF
TGTGCCAGCAGAGGAGGTAGGTCGCAGCCCCAGCATTTT
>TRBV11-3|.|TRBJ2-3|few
CASSLRSQGTQYF
TGTGCCAGCAGCTTACGATCCCAGGGTACGCAGTATTTT
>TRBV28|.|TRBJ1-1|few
CASSLSPGSEAFF
TGTGCCAGCAGTTTGTCTCCGGGTTCCGAAGCTTTCTTT
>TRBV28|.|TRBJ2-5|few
CASSDADYRDGYQETQYF
TGTGCCAGCAGTGACGCCGACTACCGGGACGGTTACCAAGAGACCCAGTACTTC
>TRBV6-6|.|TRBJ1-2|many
CASSYSAGTPNGYTF
TGTGCCAGCAGTTACTCAGCCGGGACGCCAAATGGCTACACCTTC
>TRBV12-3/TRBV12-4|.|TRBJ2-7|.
CASSSLGRANEQYF
TGTGCCAGCAGTTCCCTCGGAAGGGCGAACGAGCAGTACTTC
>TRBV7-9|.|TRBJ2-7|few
CASSLADFRRARSYEQYF
TGTGCCAGCAGCTTAGCCGATTTTCGTCGGGCCCGCTCCTACGAGCAGTACTTC
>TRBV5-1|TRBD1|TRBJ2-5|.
CASRLAGTVEETQYF
TGCGCCAGCAGATTAGCCGGGACAGTAGAAGAGACCCAGTACTTC
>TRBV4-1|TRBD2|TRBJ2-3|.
CASSQDIPPSGGAFRDTQYF
TGCGCCAGCAGCCAAGATATACCCCCTAGCGGGGGGGCCTTTCGAGATACGCAGTATTTT
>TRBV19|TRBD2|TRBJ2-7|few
CASSIDVGTRSEQYF
TGTGCCAGTAGTATAGATGTCGGGACTAGGAGCGAGCAGTACTTC
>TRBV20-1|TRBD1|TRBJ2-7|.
CSAHPGGQGTYEQYF
TGCAGTGCTCACCCAGGGGGACAGGGCACCTACGAGCAGTACTTC
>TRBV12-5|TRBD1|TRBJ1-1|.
CASGFWTGRNAFF
TGTGCTAGTGGTTTTTGGACAGGGCGGAACGCTTTCTTT
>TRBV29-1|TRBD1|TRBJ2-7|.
CSVRSTGGNDEQYF
TGCAGCGTGAGGTCAACAGGGGGCAACGACGAGCAGTACTTC
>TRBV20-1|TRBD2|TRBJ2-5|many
CSARRRGTSGGALETQYF
TGCAGTGCTAGACGACGCGGGACTAGCGGGGGGGCCTTGGAGACCCAGTACTTC
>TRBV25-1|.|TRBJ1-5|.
CASSDSAEGDQPQHF
TGTGCCAGCAGTGATTCGGCGGAGGGGGATCAGCCCCAGCATTTT
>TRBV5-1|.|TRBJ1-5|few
CASSPGSGGSNQPQHF
TGCGCCAGCAGCCCGGGCTCTGGGGGTAGCAATCAGCCCCAGCATTTT
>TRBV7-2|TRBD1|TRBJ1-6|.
CASSPGATGVLSSYNSPLHF
TGTGCCAGCAGTCCTGGGGCGACAGGGGTTCTAAGCTCCTATAATTCACCCCTCCACTTT
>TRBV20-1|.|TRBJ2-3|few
CSAIQGSTTDTQYF
TGCAGTGCTATTCAGGGGTCCACCACAGATACGCAGTATTTT
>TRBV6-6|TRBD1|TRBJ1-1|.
CASSREDRGHTEAFF
TGTGCCAGCAGCCGAGAAGACAGGGGTCACACTGAAGCTTTCTTT
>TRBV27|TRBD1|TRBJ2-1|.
CASKKDRGPYNEQFF
TGTGCCAGCAAAAAGGACAGGGGGCCTTACAATGAGCAGTTCTTC